Each of the 20 T cell receptor beta chains below was sequenced from the same sample in a study of blood T cells in healthy people across ages. A J-beta primer mix and a sample-barcoded 5' primer were used in a second PCR of roughly 6 to 12 cycles. TCRdb redid the calling of the 5' RACE reads with MiXCR, one entry per CDR3 protein. The sample records approximately 1.5 million distinct CDR3 sequences, almost 35% being singletons. Sequenced material: blood. These receptors all come from a woman in her twenties or thirties in good health.

This clonotype was detected a few times. DNA for the CDR3: TGCGCCAGCACGGGCGGGAGGGCCCTCTACAATGAGCAGTTCTTC. This codes for CASTGGRALYNEQFF. V usage is TRBV5-1 and J usage is TRBJ2-1; TRBD2 matches 9 bases. Germline loops: CDR1 SGHRS, CDR2 YFSETQ. CDR3 length equals 15 residues. V shed 6 bases and J 3 bases; nucleotides not matched to a gene: 7.

Remarks on this clonotype: An end of the junction differs from the germline gene, which may be a read error. The gene calls are TRBV7-6 and TRBJ2-3; D might be TRBD2 (6 bases). The germline V gene has CDR1 SGHVS and CDR2 FNYEAQ. This CDR3 contains 18 residues. CDR3: CASSRYGGVASSTDTQYF. The CDR3 nucleotides are TGCGCCAGCAGCCGTTACGGGGGAGTAGCTTCTAGCACAGATACGCAGTATTTT.

V usage is TRBV27 and J usage is TRBJ2-1; D ambiguous. CDR1 and CDR2 (germline): MNHEY, SMNVEV (reference sequence). V lost 4 bases, J lost 7 bases, and 20 bases lay in between. This CDR3 comprises 16 residues. CDR3 nucleotide sequence: TGTGCCAGCAGTTCCTCGGCGCTAATAAGGTCGAATGAGCAGTTCTTC. Residues: CASSSSALIRSNEQFF.

The chain combines TRBV7-3 with TRBJ2-2; D not resolved. The CDR3 totals 13 residues. CDR1 is SGHTA, CDR2 FQGTGA, per germline. V shed 4 bases and J shed 6 bases, with 9 bases lying between them. The CDR3 reads CASSSLYPGELFF. DNA of the CDR3: TGTGCCAGCAGCTCCCTGTATCCCGGGGAGCTGTTTTTT.

The chain couples TRBV3-1 to TRBJ2-7, with TRBD2 matching over 10 bases. Trimming at V came to 0 bases and at J to 2 bases, leaving 4 bases not matched to a gene. The CDR3 consists of 16 residues. Germline V lookup: CDR1 LGHDT, CDR2 YNNKEL (reference sequence). As DNA, the CDR3 is TGTGCCAGCAGCCAAGAGGTACTAGCGGGAACCTACGAGCAGTACTTC. Translation: CASSQEVLAGTYEQYF.

This chain joins TRBV20-1 and TRBJ1-1; 7 nucleotides match TRBD1. The CDR3 contains 15 residues. CDR1 DFQATT and CDR2 SNEGSKA come from the germline V gene (reference sequence). V shed 1 base, J shed 0 bases, and the junction held 5 bases outside the gene matches. The CDR3 spells CSARVTGQLNTEAFF. CDR3 DNA: TGCAGTGCTAGAGTGACGGGACAGTTGAACACTGAAGCTTTCTTT.

This clonotype was detected only a few times. This sequence joins TRBV6-6 and TRBJ2-1; D is undetermined. Germline values: CDR1 MNHNY, CDR2 SVGAGI (reference sequence). The CDR3 length is 12 residues. V lost 2 bases, J lost 10 bases, and 9 bases lay in between. The CDR3 nucleotides are TGTGCCAGCAGTTACCTCCAGATGGAGCAGTTCTTC. Translation: CASSYLQMEQFF.

This clonotype turned up a few times. This chain joins TRBV7-3 and TRBJ2-5; D is undetermined. This CDR3 region has 14 residues. Trimming stripped 6 bases from V and 0 bases from J, with 11 bases between. From germline, CDR1 is SGHTA and CDR2 FQGTGA. The CDR3 spells CASSPNGHQETQYF. The CDR3 coding sequence is TGTGCCAGCAGTCCAAATGGACACCAAGAGACCCAGTACTTC.

This clonotype has only a few counts. The chain links TRBV6-2 or TRBV6-3 to TRBJ2-3; 10 bases map to TRBD2. Germline V CDR1 and CDR2: MNHEY, SVGEGT. The CDR3 runs 16 residues. V shed 4 bases and J 7 bases; nucleotides not matched to a gene: 11. The CDR3: CASSSEASGGTHTQYF. The CDR3 DNA is TGTGCCAGCAGTTCCGAGGCTAGCGGGGGCACCCATACGCAGTATTTT.

There are a few counts of this clonotype. V and J are TRBV11-3 and TRBJ2-1; TRBD1 aligns across 10 bases. Germline loops: CDR1 SGHNT, CDR2 YENEEA. The CDR3 extends over 15 amino acids. V trimming: 5 bases; J trimming: 4 bases; junction bases outside the gene matches: 5. CDR3 residues: CASSPRQGAYNEQFF. CDR3 DNA: TGTGCCAGCAGCCCCAGACAGGGGGCGTACAATGAGCAGTTCTTC. The variable domain in full, with the rest retrieved from reference TRBV11-3 and TRBJ2-1, is EAGVVQSPRYKIIEKKQPVAFWCNPISGHNTLYWYLQNLGQGPELLIRYENEEAVDDSQLPKDRFSAERLKGVDSTLKIQPAELGDSAVYLCASSPRQGAYNEQFFGPGTRLTVL.

The sample holds a few counts of this clonotype. V gene TRBV7-6 combines with J gene TRBJ2-1, with 9 bases fitting TRBD2. Germline loops: CDR1 SGHVS, CDR2 FNYEAQ. Trimming cost V 5 bases and J 9 bases; bases outside gene matches: 11. The CDR3 has 15 residues. The CDR3 spells CASSGRLAGVSEQFF. The CDR3 region has the DNA TGTGCCAGCAGCGGGCGATTAGCGGGAGTAAGTGAGCAGTTCTTC. Full variable domain (remainder filled in from reference TRBV7-6 and TRBJ2-1): GAGVSQSPRYKVTKRGQDVALRCDPISGHVSLYWYRQALGQGPEFLTYFNYEAQQDKSGLPNDRFSAERPEGSISTLTIQRTEQRDSAMYRCASSGRLAGVSEQFFGPGTRLTVL.

The chain employs TRBV7-9 and TRBJ1-4; D is unclear. Trimming left V 2 bases short and J 3 bases short, with 7 bases between. CDR3 length: 14 residues. Germline V lookup: CDR1 SEHNR, CDR2 FQNEAQ (reference sequence). Written as DNA, the CDR3 is TGTGCCAGCAGCTTATCGGGGTCTAATGAAAAACTGTTTTTT. This codes for CASSLSGSNEKLFF.

CDR3 region: CASSGPGQLNTEAFF. The CDR3 nucleotides read TGTGCCAGCAGCGGACCGGGACAGTTGAACACTGAAGCTTTCTTT. The chain employs TRBV9 and TRBJ1-1; 7 positions match TRBD1. The germline V gene encodes CDR1 SGDLS and CDR2 YYNGEE. This CDR3 is built from 15 residues. The trim removed 3 bases at V and 0 bases at J, leaving 5 bases unmatched.

CDR3 nucleotide sequence: TGCAGTGCTAGATCGGGACTAGCGGCCTACAATGAGCAGTACTTC. It encodes CSARSGLAAYNEQYF. The J gene is TRBJ2-1, the V gene TRBV20-1; 11 positions match TRBD2. The end of the DNA is better explained by TRBJ2-7, so the J call may be wrong. Looked up from germline, CDR1 is DFQATT and CDR2 is SNEGSKA (reference sequence). The CDR3 has 15 residues.

The rearrangement links TRBV6-2 or TRBV6-3 to TRBJ2-1, with D perhaps matching TRBD1 (6 bases). The CDR3 length is 15 residues. The V gene lost 1 base and the J gene lost 8 bases, with 15 bases spanning the gap. Germline loops: CDR1 MNHEY, CDR2 SVGEGT. CDR3 in amino acids: CASSYFRTADDEQFF. The CDR3 region has the DNA TGTGCCAGCAGTTACTTTCGGACAGCTGACGATGAGCAGTTCTTC.

This clonotype occurred once. The V gene is TRBV20-1, the J gene TRBJ1-4, with 8 bases matching TRBD1. In germline, CDR1 is DFQATT, CDR2 SNEGSKA (reference sequence). The CDR3 is 15 residues long. Trimming took 0 bases from V and 5 from J; bases not matched to a gene: 5. CDR3 sequence: CSARDFRGRNEKLFF. The CDR3 bases are TGCAGTGCTAGAGACTTCAGGGGGCGAAATGAAAAACTGTTTTTT.

The CDR3 is CATEHPQETQYF. CDR3 DNA sequence: TGTGCCACCGAACACCCCCAAGAGACCCAGTACTTC. The rearrangement links TRBV24-1 to TRBJ2-5; the D is unclear. Germline CDR1 KGHDR, CDR2 SFDVKD. Trimming pared 9 bases from V and 1 base from J, leaving 8 bases between. CDR3 length: 12 amino acids.

The CDR3 DNA is TGTGCCAGCAGTGACATTCTAGCGGGGGCCCTCTACGAGCAGTACTTC. Protein product: CASSDILAGALYEQYF. V is TRBV6-2 or TRBV6-3 and J is TRBJ2-7, with 10 bases fitting TRBD2. The CDR3 length is 16 residues. Germline V CDR1 and CDR2: MNHEY, SVGEGT. Losses at the gene ends were 5 bases for V and 3 bases for J; bases not matched to a gene: 10.

This clonotype was counted only a few times. The chain joins TRBV27 to TRBJ2-5, with TRBD1 matching 8 bases. The V segment lost 2 bases and the J segment 5 bases; nucleotides outside the gene matches: 13. Germline CDR1 is MNHEY and CDR2 is SMNVEV (reference sequence). The CDR3 sequence is 17 residues long. The CDR3: CASSLQGAAVGGETQYF. The CDR3 DNA sequence: TGTGCCAGCAGTTTACAGGGGGCCGCCGTGGGGGGTGAGACCCAGTACTTC.

J is TRBJ1-1 and V is TRBV10-3; D is unclear. This CDR3 spans 13 amino acids. Trimming left V 6 bases short and J 2 bases short, with 10 bases between. CDR1 and CDR2 (germline): ENHRY, SYGVKD. The CDR3 nucleotides read TGTGCCATCAGAGTCCAAACTAACACTGAAGCTTTCTTT. Its translation is CAIRVQTNTEAFF.